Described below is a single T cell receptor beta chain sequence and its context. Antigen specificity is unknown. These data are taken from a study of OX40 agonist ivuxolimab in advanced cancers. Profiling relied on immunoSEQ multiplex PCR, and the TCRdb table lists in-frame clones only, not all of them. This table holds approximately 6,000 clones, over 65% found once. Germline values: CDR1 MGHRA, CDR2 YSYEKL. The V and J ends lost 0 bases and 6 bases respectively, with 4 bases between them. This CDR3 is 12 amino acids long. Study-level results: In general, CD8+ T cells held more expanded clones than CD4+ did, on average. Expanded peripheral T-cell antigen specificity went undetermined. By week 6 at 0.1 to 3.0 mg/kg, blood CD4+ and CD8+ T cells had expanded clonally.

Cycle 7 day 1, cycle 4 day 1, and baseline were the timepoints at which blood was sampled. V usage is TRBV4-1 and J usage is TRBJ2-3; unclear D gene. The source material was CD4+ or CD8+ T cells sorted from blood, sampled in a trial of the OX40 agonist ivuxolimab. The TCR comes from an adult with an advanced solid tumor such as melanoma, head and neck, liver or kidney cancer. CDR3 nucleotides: TGCGCCAGCAGCCAAGATGGGGATACGCAGTATTTT. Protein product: CASSQDGDTQYF.